This T cell receptor beta chain was observed in a study of T-cell memory formation after mild COVID-19. Study-level points and caveats: Clones shrinking between day 15 and 85 showed a balanced CD4/CD8 split, and those that grew later tilted toward CD4+.

The CDR3 is made up of 13 amino acids. Trimming stripped 2 bases from V and 6 bases from J, with 11 bases between. Germline CDR1 reads SQVTM; CDR2 reads ANQGSEA. From the 5' RACE reads, TCRdb called clonotypes with MiXCR, one entry per CDR3 protein. The sample consists of around 310,000 distinct CDR3 sequences, approximately 15% of them appearing once. There are many counts of this clonotype. The antigen remains undetermined. The sequence came from a man aged 18 to 30 who had mild COVID-19 (a few samples of this study predate the infection). Cell type and time point are not known. Sequenced input: PBMCs or a T cell subset sorted from them (not recorded which). V usage is TRBV29-1 and J usage is TRBJ2-1, with D hard to call. DNA for the CDR3: TGCAGCGTTGAACGTCAGCTTACCAATGAGCAGTTCTTC. The encoded protein is CSVERQLTNEQFF.